The 18 T cell receptor beta chains reported below all come from one sample, sequenced in a study of tumor-infiltrating lymphocytes in primary liver carcinoma. The input was approximately 0.45 ug total RNA; TCR beta cDNA was made from it with a constant-region primer. Three rounds of nested multiplex PCR with slightly modified ARM-PCR produced TCR beta libraries. Forward primers for TRBV1-TRBV30 and a C-beta reverse primer served the first two PCR rounds, at around 11 cycles each. TCRdb reanalysed the multiplex PCR reads using MiXCR and keeps one entry per CDR3 protein. The repertoire includes about 330,000 distinct CDR3 sequences, approximately 64% of them detected once, and under 8% sits in the top ten. In addition to blood RNA drawn from unsorted whole blood, germline DNA was extracted. The sample taken for sequencing was peripheral blood. The receptors were sampled from a middle-aged man with primary liver carcinoma and hepatitis B virus infection.

As concerns this clonotype: This may arise from a read error, as a much more abundant clone is one base away. The rearrangement uses TRBV12-3 or TRBV12-4 and TRBJ1-1; D gene unclear. CDR3 length: 14 residues. CDR3 nucleotide sequence: TGTGCCAGCACTCTGGTGCAGGCGAACACTGAAGCTCTCTTT. Translated: CASTLVQANTEALF.

Turning to this clonotype: It may be a read error: a sequence one base away is much more abundant. This chain joins TRBV12-3 or TRBV12-4 and TRBJ2-1, with D maybe TRBD2 (5 bases). V dropped 5 bases and J dropped 7 bases, with 18 bases sitting between them. This CDR3 spans 15 amino acids. This chain's CDR3 is CASSPLRRGRNEQFF. Written as DNA, the CDR3 is TGTGCCAGCAGTCCCCTTAGACGAGGGCGAAATGAGCAGTTCTTC.

This clonotype was seen many times. This chain uses TRBV11-2 with TRBJ2-7; the D is unclear. CDR1 and CDR2 from the germline V gene are SGHAT and FQNNGV. V gave up 1 base and J gave up 7 bases, with 17 bases separating them. The length of the CDR3 is 15 residues. The CDR3 loop is CASSLGSQESSEQYF. CDR3 sequence (DNA): TGTGCCAGCAGCTTAGGTAGCCAGGAATCTTCGGAGCAGTACTTC.

The chain recombines TRBV6-5 with TRBJ2-7; no definite D call. The CDR3 runs 14 residues. CDR1 MNHEY and CDR2 SVGAGI come from the germline V gene. With 7 bases removed from V and 2 bases from J, the gap between germline ends came to 15 bases. The CDR3 sequence is CASNQRSPPYEQYF. The DNA for the CDR3 is TGTGCCAGCAATCAGAGATCCCCCCCCTACGAGCAGTACTTC.

This clonotype showed up many times. The junction shows a germline mismatch at one end, possibly a read error. V and J are TRBV11-2 and TRBJ1-1; TRBD1 is a possible D gene (6 bases). Germline assignment: CDR1 SGHAT and CDR2 FQNNGV. This CDR3 has 16 residues. In DNA form, the CDR3 reads TGTGCCAGCAGCCTAGACGGGGACACTTGGAACACTGAAGCTTTCTTT. Its protein product is CASSLDGDTWNTEAFF.

This clonotype was recorded only once. The V gene is TRBV5-1, the J gene TRBJ2-5; D ambiguous. CDR3 length: 13 residues. Trimming shortened V by 0 bases and J by 5 bases, and 8 bases separated the two germline ends. CDR1 and CDR2 (germline): SGHRS, YFSETQ. CDR3 region: CASSLGAHETQYF. The CDR3 bases are TGCGCCAGCAGCTTGGGAGCCCATGAGACCCAGTACTTC.

The chain employs TRBV11-2 and TRBJ2-7, with D possibly TRBD2 on 6 matching bases. In germline, CDR1 is SGHAT, CDR2 FQNNGV. The CDR3 runs 13 residues. The CDR3 DNA is TGTGTCAGTAGCCCGCAACTAGCAGTGGGTTTAAAAGTC. It specifies CVSSPQLAVGLKV.

With respect to this clonotype: A read error may be the cause here, since a much bigger clone is one base away. J is TRBJ2-7 and V is TRBV10-3; D assignment may be TRBD1 or TRBD2 (5 bases each). This CDR3 contains 13 residues. Germline V gene lookup returns CDR1 ENHRY and CDR2 SYGVKD. Here the CDR3 DNA reads TGTGCCATCAAAGGCCTCCAAGGGGACGAGCAGCACTTC. This translates into CAIKGLQGDEQHF.

The V gene is TRBV24-1, the J gene TRBJ2-3, with D tentatively TRBD1 (6 bases). CDR3 size: 12 residues. Germline CDR1 and CDR2: KGHDR and SFDVKD. Trimming shortened V by 3 bases and J by 6 bases, and 6 bases separated the two germline ends. CDR3 loop: CATSDDRDTQYF. CDR3 nucleotide sequence: TGTGCCACCAGTGATGACAGGGATACGCAGTATTTT.

As for this clonotype: A junction boundary mismatches the germline segment, possibly from a read error. V is TRBV11-2 and J is TRBJ2-7; D unresolved. CDR1 and CDR2 (germline): SGHAT, FQNNGV. The CDR3 totals 11 residues. CDR3 residues: CTSSPASEQYF. The CDR3 nucleotides are TGTACCAGCAGTCCAGCCAGTGAGCAGTACTTC.

This chain links TRBV11-2 with TRBJ2-3, with 10 positions matching TRBD2. Germline V gene sequence: CDR1 SGHAT, CDR2 FQNNGV. The CDR3 runs to 15 residues. Trimming removed 1 base from V and 11 bases from J; junction bases left unmatched: 9. CDR3 in amino acids: CASSLGSGRGNRQYF. The CDR3 DNA is TGTGCCAGCAGCTTAGGGAGCGGGAGGGGAAATAGGCAGTATTTT. The full variable domain, rest sourced from reference TRBV11-2 and TRBJ2-3, is EAGVAQSPRYKIIEKRQSVAFWCNPISGHATLYWYQQILGQGPKLLIQFQNNGVVDDSQLPKDRFSAERLKGVDSTLKIQPAKLEDSAVYLCASSLGSGRGNRQYFGPGTRLTVL.

Concerning this clonotype itself: A much larger clone lies one base from this, so it may be a read error. The chain employs TRBV12-3 or TRBV12-4 and TRBJ2-6, with 9 bases identical to TRBD1. This CDR3 has 18 amino acids. J gave up 3 bases and V 4 bases, and 10 bases lay outside the gene matches. CDR3 sequence: CASSSRTGDQFGANVLTF. The CDR3, as DNA: TGTGCCAGCAGTTCCCGGACAGGGGACCAATTTGGGGCCAACGTCCTGACTTTC.

A word on this clonotype: One end of the junction varies from germline; a read error may be responsible. The V and J genes are TRBV25-1 and TRBJ2-3, with 9 nucleotides matching TRBD1. Germline CDR1 and CDR2: MGHDK and SYGVNS. CDR3 length: 12 amino acids. The CDR3, as DNA: TGTACCAGCAGGCCGGGACAGGGTAGTTTATATTTT. This encodes CTSRPGQGSLYF. The full variable domain, with the rest looked up from reference TRBV25-1 and TRBJ2-3, is EADIYQTPRYLVIGTGKKITLECSQTMGHDKMYWYQQDPGMELHLIHYSYGVNSTEKGDLSSESTVSRIRTEHFPLTLESARPSHTSQYLCTSRPGQGSLYFGPGTRLTVL.

Remarks on this clonotype: A read error may produce the germline difference seen at one junction end. The rearrangement uses TRBV5-1 and TRBJ1-6; tentative D call: TRBD1 (5 bases). Germline V CDR1 and CDR2: SGHRS, YFSETQ. The CDR3 is 14 residues long. The CDR3 DNA follows: TGCGCCGGCAGCTTGTCGGCCGATCCGGGACCTCTCCACTTT. It yields the protein CAGSLSADPGPLHF.

This chain joins TRBV5-1 and TRBJ2-3, with TRBD2 matching 9 bases. The germline V gene has CDR1 SGHRS and CDR2 YFSETQ. Unmatched junction bases numbered 23, after V lost 4 bases and J lost 14 bases. The CDR3 is made up of 17 amino acids. For the CDR3, the DNA is TGCGCCAGCAGCCCGCTGACTAGCGGTGCTAGCACAGATGCGCTGTATTTT. It codes for CASSPLTSGASTDALYF.

The chain links TRBV6-1 to TRBJ2-4; D may be TRBD1 (5 bases). CDR3 size: 13 residues. Germline V gene sequence: CDR1 MNHNS, CDR2 SASEGT. The V end lost 1 base, the J end lost 7 bases, and 8 bases lay between the germline ends. CDR3 DNA: TGTGCCAGCAGTGAAGGACAGTGGAACATTCAGTACTTC. Translated: CASSEGQWNIQYF.

In the case of this clonotype: A clone one base away is much larger, so this may be a read error. This chain links TRBV12-3 or TRBV12-4 with TRBJ2-7; D is possibly TRBD2 (6 bases). This CDR3 region has 13 residues. V was pared by 3 bases and J by 6 bases, with 12 bases between. The CDR3 here is CASSFDRGGEQYF. CDR3 nucleotides: TGTGCCAGCAGTTTTGACCGGGGAGGCGAGCAGTACTTC.

This clonotype was counted ten times or more. This chain connects TRBV11-2 to TRBJ2-1; 7 bases fit TRBD2. The CDR3 has 13 amino acids. CDR1 and CDR2 from the germline V gene are SGHAT and FQNNGV. After removal of 5 bases from V and 7 bases from J, the junction contained 5 bases not matched to a gene. The chain's CDR3 is CASSPPRGNEQFF. The DNA for the CDR3 is TGTGCCAGCAGCCCTCCGCGGGGGAATGAGCAGTTCTTC.